The 20 T cell receptor beta chains below come from one sample, sequenced in a study of blood T cell repertoires in COVID-19. Assay used: immunoSEQ multiplex PCR; TCRdb lists only in-frame clones, some missing. The table shows 200,000 to 300,000 clones, with about nine tenths occurring only once. Material: peripheral blood. These receptors all stem from a man aged 30-40 years with COVID-19, enrolled during active disease.

The J gene is TRBJ2-1, the V gene TRBV7-2, with 9 nucleotides matching TRBD2. The CDR3 contains 18 residues. V was pared by 1 base and J by 2 bases, with 9 bases of the junction left unmatched. CDR1 and CDR2 (germline): SGHTA, FQGNSA. The CDR3 DNA follows: TGTGCCAGCAGCTTAGTCGGCGGGGGGGAGGTGACCTACAATGAGCAGTTCTTC. It specifies CASSLVGGGEVTYNEQFF. The variable domain in full, completed from reference TRBV7-2 and TRBJ2-1, reads GAGVSQSPSNKVTEKGKDVELRCDPISGHTALYWYRQSLGQGLEFLIYFQGNSAPDKSGLPSDRFSAERTGGSVSTLTIQRTQQEDSAVYLCASSLVGGGEVTYNEQFFGPGTRLTVL.

The chain combines TRBV5-1 with TRBJ2-5; D possibly corresponds to TRBD2 (6 bases). Trimming removed 4 bases at V and 1 base at J, with 11 bases between. This CDR3 comprises 14 residues. Germline V gene lookup returns CDR1 SGHRS and CDR2 YFSETQ. This CDR3 reads CASSGDSGQETQYF. The CDR3 DNA sequence: TGCGCCAGCAGCGGGGATAGCGGCCAAGAGACCCAGTACTTC.

The V and J genes are TRBV19 and TRBJ2-7; D may be TRBD2 (5 bases). The V gene lost 2 bases and the J gene lost 5 bases, with 10 bases spanning the gap. There are 13 residues in the CDR3. Germline-derived CDR1 and CDR2 are LNHDA and SQIVND (reference sequence). The CDR3 DNA follows: TGTGCCAGTAGTATATATGAGGGCAACGAGCAGTACTTC. Translation: CASSIYEGNEQYF.

V and J are TRBV11-2 and TRBJ2-7, with a weak D call TRBD1 (6 bases). CDR1 SGHAT and CDR2 FQNNGV come from the germline V gene. The CDR3 has 15 residues. Trimming stripped 1 base from V and 4 bases from J, with 14 bases between. The CDR3, as DNA: TGTGCCAGCAGCTTAGCGGGCCGCAGGGGTTACGAGCAGTACTTC. Its translation is CASSLAGRRGYEQYF.

The V and J genes are TRBV30 and TRBJ1-1; 8 bases are shared with TRBD1. V shed 5 bases and J 5 bases; nucleotides not matched to a gene: 7. There are 13 residues in the CDR3. Germline-derived CDR1 and CDR2 are GTSNPN and SVGIG (reference sequence). This chain's CDR3 is CAWAGGLLTEAFF. For the CDR3, the DNA is TGTGCCTGGGCAGGGGGCTTACTAACTGAAGCTTTCTTT.

CDR3 residues: CASSFAGMNTEAFF. The CDR3 DNA reads as TGCGCCAGCAGCTTCGCAGGGATGAACACTGAAGCTTTCTTT. The genes are TRBV5-1 and TRBJ1-1, with D possibly TRBD1 on 5 matching bases. Germline V CDR1 and CDR2: SGHRS, YFSETQ. The CDR3 covers 14 residues. Trimming left V 2 bases short and J 0 bases short, with 8 bases between.

The chain joins TRBV7-3 to TRBJ2-3; a weak D match, TRBD2 (6 bases). The CDR3 loop spans 14 amino acids. The V gene lost 5 bases and the J gene lost 0 bases, with 9 bases spanning the gap. Germline V CDR1 and CDR2: SGHTA, FQGTGA. CDR3 nucleotides: TGTGCCAGCAGCCCCGGGGGAAGCACAGATACGCAGTATTTT. It yields the protein CASSPGGSTDTQYF.

CDR3 sequence: CAIRFTGGHNEQFF. DNA for the CDR3: TGTGCCATCAGGTTTACGGGGGGGCACAATGAGCAGTTCTTC. This chain connects TRBV10-3 to TRBJ2-1; the match to TRBD2 covers 8 bases. The CDR3 consists of 14 residues. Germline-derived CDR1 and CDR2 are ENHRY and SYGVKD. Trimming took 6 bases from V and 5 from J; bases not matched to a gene: 6.

V is TRBV19 and J is TRBJ1-5, with 7 bases matching TRBD1. Germline CDR1 reads LNHDA; CDR2 reads SQIVND (reference sequence). V lost 4 bases and J lost 5; bases outside the gene matches: 5. This CDR3 has 14 residues. CDR3 DNA sequence: TGTGCCAGTAGTACGACAGGGCTCCATCAGCCCCAGCATTTT. It codes for CASSTTGLHQPQHF. Based on the CDR3 plus reference TRBV19 and TRBJ1-5, the full variable domain is DGGITQSPKYLFRKEGQNVTLSCEQNLNHDAMYWYRQDPGQGLRLIYYSQIVNDFQKGDIAEGYSVSREKKESFPLTVTSAQKNPTAFYLCASSTTGLHQPQHFGDGTRLSIL.

V is TRBV2 and J is TRBJ2-5; D unclear. The CDR3 totals 10 residues. Germline lookup yields CDR1 SNHLY and CDR2 FYNNEI. V was clipped by 8 bases and J by 5 bases, with 6 bases between them. The CDR3 loop reads CASDGETQYF. The CDR3 DNA sequence: TGTGCCAGCGACGGGGAGACCCAGTACTTC.

The V call is TRBV5-1, the J call TRBJ1-1; TRBD1 is a possible D gene (5 bases). The V end was cut by 0 bases, the J end by 0 bases, with 9 bases between. This CDR3 spans 15 amino acids. Germline V gene data show CDR1 as SGHRS and CDR2 as YFSETQ. CDR3 DNA: TGCGCCAGCAGCTTGGATGCGGGACTGAACACTGAAGCTTTCTTT. Translating gives CASSLDAGLNTEAFF.

The genes are TRBV6-6 and TRBJ2-2, with 10 bases aligning to TRBD2. The CDR3 sequence is 18 residues long. Germline assignment: CDR1 MNHNY and CDR2 SVGAGI (reference sequence). V shed 5 bases and J 1 base; nucleotides not matched to a gene: 10. CDR3 amino acids: CASSQRLGLAMNTGELFF. CDR3 DNA: TGTGCCAGCAGTCAACGCTTGGGACTAGCGATGAACACCGGGGAGCTGTTTTTT.

The chain joins TRBV5-5 to TRBJ2-2, with 8 nucleotides matching TRBD2. V shed 3 bases and J 13 bases; nucleotides not matched to a gene: 14. CDR3 length: 15 amino acids. Looked up from germline, CDR1 is SGHKS and CDR2 is YYEKEE (reference sequence). CDR3 coding DNA: TGTGCCAGCAGCTCGGTGGGACTAGAGGGGAGGTGGCTGTTTTTT. Translating it yields CASSSVGLEGRWLFF. The full variable domain, in which reference TRBV5-5 and TRBJ2-2 provide the parts outside the CDR3, is DAGVTQSPTHLIKTRGQQVTLRCSPISGHKSVSWYQQVLGQGPQFIFQYYEKEERGRGNFPDRFSARQFPNYSSELNVNALLLGDSALYLCASSSVGLEGRWLFFGEGSRLTVL.

V is TRBV7-9 and J is TRBJ1-1; D ambiguous. This CDR3 is built from 15 residues. V was clipped by 1 base and J by 1 base, with 10 bases between them. Germline loops: CDR1 SEHNR, CDR2 FQNEAQ (reference sequence). The CDR3 bases are TGTGCCAGCAGCTTAGTGAGCCTGAGGAACACTGAAGCTTTCTTT. It specifies CASSLVSLRNTEAFF. The full variable domain, in which reference TRBV7-9 and TRBJ1-1 provide the parts outside the CDR3, is DTGVSQNPRHKITKRGQNVTFRCDPISEHNRLYWYRQTLGQGPEFLTYFQNEAQLEKSRLLSDRFSAERPKGSFSTLEIQRTEQGDSAMYLCASSLVSLRNTEAFFGQGTRLTVV.

DNA for the CDR3: TGTGCCAGCAGCGTAGAGGACAGCTACTCCTATAATTCACCCCTCCACTTT. Translation: CASSVEDSYSYNSPLHF. This chain connects TRBV9 to TRBJ1-6, with a weak D call TRBD1 (6 bases). Germline CDR1 and CDR2: SGDLS and YYNGEE. Trimming cost V 0 bases and J 0 bases, with 10 bases left between them. This CDR3 comprises 17 residues.

The rearrangement links TRBV7-9 to TRBJ2-5; D perhaps matches TRBD1 (6 bases). V was trimmed by 5 bases and J by 3 bases, leaving 16 bases between them. Germline values: CDR1 SEHNR, CDR2 FQNEAQ (reference sequence). CDR3 size: 15 residues. In DNA, the CDR3 is TGTGCCAGCAGCCTTCTCCAGGGGTGGGAAGAGACCCAGTACTTC. Its protein product is CASSLLQGWEETQYF. Filled out from reference TRBV7-9 and TRBJ2-5, the complete variable domain reads DTGVSQNPRHKITKRGQNVTFRCDPISEHNRLYWYRQTLGQGPEFLTYFQNEAQLEKSRLLSDRFSAERPKGSFSTLEIQRTEQGDSAMYLCASSLLQGWEETQYFGPGTRLLVL.

The chain employs TRBV19 and TRBJ2-5, with a tentative D call TRBD2 (6 bases). The CDR3 consists of 14 residues. Trimming took 5 bases from V and 7 from J, leaving 17 bases between them. CDR1 is LNHDA and CDR2 is SQIVND in the germline V gene (reference sequence). CDR3: CASSPSGGSRTQYF. The DNA of the CDR3 is TGTGCCAGTAGTCCCTCCGGAGGGTCACGGACCCAGTACTTC. Supplemented by reference TRBV19 and TRBJ2-5, the full variable domain reads DGGITQSPKYLFRKEGQNVTLSCEQNLNHDAMYWYRQDPGQGLRLIYYSQIVNDFQKGDIAEGYSVSREKKESFPLTVTSAQKNPTAFYLCASSPSGGSRTQYFGPGTRLLVL.

The CDR3 here is CASNDRAYEQYF. Here the CDR3 DNA reads TGTGCCAGCAACGACAGGGCGTACGAGCAGTACTTC. The V and J genes are TRBV12-3 or TRBV12-4 and TRBJ2-7, with TRBD1 matching 7 bases. Trimming removed 7 bases from V and 4 bases from J; junction bases left unmatched: 4. This CDR3 comprises 12 residues.

V is TRBV12-3 or TRBV12-4 and J is TRBJ1-1; D possibly corresponds to TRBD1 (5 bases). There are 13 residues in the CDR3. The germline V and J ends were trimmed by 4 bases and 0 bases, with 6 bases remaining between them. The CDR3 loop reads CASSSGVNTEAFF. CDR3 nucleotide sequence: TGTGCCAGCAGTTCGGGGGTGAACACTGAAGCTTTCTTT.

CDR3 nucleotides: TGTGCCAGCAGCTTACCTCTCGTCAACACTGAAGCTTTCTTT. It is translated as CASSLPLVNTEAFF. The chain joins TRBV7-9 to TRBJ1-1; no clear D. V lost 2 bases and J 2 bases, leaving 9 bases between the germline ends. From germline, CDR1 is SEHNR and CDR2 FQNEAQ (reference sequence). CDR3 length: 14 amino acids.